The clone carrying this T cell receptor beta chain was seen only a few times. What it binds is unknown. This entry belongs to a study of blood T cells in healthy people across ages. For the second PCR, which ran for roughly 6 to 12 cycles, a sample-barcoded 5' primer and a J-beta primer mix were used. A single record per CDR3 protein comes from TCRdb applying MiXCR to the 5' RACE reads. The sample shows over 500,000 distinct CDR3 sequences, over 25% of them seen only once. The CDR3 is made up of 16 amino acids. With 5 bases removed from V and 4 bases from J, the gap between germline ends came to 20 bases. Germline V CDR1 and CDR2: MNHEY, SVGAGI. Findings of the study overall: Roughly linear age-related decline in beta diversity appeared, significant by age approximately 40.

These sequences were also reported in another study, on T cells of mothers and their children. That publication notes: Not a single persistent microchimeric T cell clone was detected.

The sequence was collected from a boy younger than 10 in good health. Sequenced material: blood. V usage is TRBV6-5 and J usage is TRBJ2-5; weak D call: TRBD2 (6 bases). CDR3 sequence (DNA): TGTGCCAGCAGTGTTTTTCCGGGACTGGAGGGAGAGACCCAGTACTTC. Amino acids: CASSVFPGLEGETQYF.